The 28 T cell receptor beta chains reported below all come from one sample, sequenced in a study of shared clonotypes between healthy human individuals. Assay used: immunoSEQ multiplex PCR; TCRdb lists only in-frame clones, some missing. The table includes some 2.3 million clones, over 90% detected once. The sequencing input was naive CD4+ T cells from PBMCs. The subset here: CD45RA+ positively selected. These receptors all stem from a man between 18 and 29 years old in good health. Some clones in this sample may be carry-over from other donors' samples.

This sequence joins TRBV11-2 and TRBJ2-1, with D perhaps being TRBD1 or TRBD2 (5 bases each). Germline-derived CDR1 and CDR2 are SGHAT and FQNNGV. The CDR3 covers 14 residues. V lost 2 bases, J lost 10 bases, and 15 bases lay in between. The CDR3 DNA sequence: TGTGCCAGCAGCTTAATAATTCGGGGCTCGGAGCAGTTCTTC. This sequence encodes CASSLIIRGSEQFF.

V is TRBV30 and J is TRBJ2-7; 11 bases agree with TRBD1. The CDR3 consists of 14 residues. Trimming removed 5 bases from V and 7 bases from J; junction bases left unmatched: 10. From germline, CDR1 is GTSNPN and CDR2 SVGIG (reference sequence). The CDR3 bases are TGTGCCTGGGGACGGGACAGGGGGATAGGGGAGCAGTACTTC. This encodes CAWGRDRGIGEQYF.

The CDR3 DNA is TGTGCCAGCAGCCCCCCAGGTAGATACAATGAGCAGTTCTTC. It specifies CASSPPGRYNEQFF. The V call is TRBV7-3, the J call TRBJ2-1; D call uncertain. From germline, CDR1 is SGHTA and CDR2 FQGTGA. This CDR3 spans 14 amino acids. Deletions cut 5 bases from V and 4 bases from J, with 12 bases between.

The genes are TRBV7-6 and TRBJ2-7; TRBD1 matches 9 bases. From germline, CDR1 is SGHVS and CDR2 FNYEAQ. J was trimmed by 3 bases and V by 3 bases; bases with no gene match: 6. CDR3 length: 15 residues. CDR3 in amino acids: CASSFTGTGNYEQYF. The DNA of the CDR3 is TGTGCCAGCAGCTTTACCGGGACAGGGAACTACGAGCAGTACTTC.

V gene TRBV10-3 combines with J gene TRBJ2-1, with TRBD2 identical over 9 bases. Germline loops: CDR1 ENHRY, CDR2 SYGVKD. Unmatched junction bases numbered 2, after V lost 6 bases and J lost 5 bases. The CDR3 has 13 amino acids. In nucleotides, the CDR3 is TGTGCCATCAGCGGACTAGCGAACAATGAGCAGTTCTTC. Its translation is CAISGLANNEQFF.

This clone appeared once. The chain uses TRBV5-1 and TRBJ1-4, with D unclear. Germline V gene lookup returns CDR1 SGHRS and CDR2 YFSETQ. The CDR3 runs 13 residues. Trimming pared 6 bases from V and 8 bases from J, leaving 14 bases between. The CDR3: CASTSEAGEKLFF. CDR3 bases: TGCGCCAGCACCAGCGAGGCCGGGGAAAAACTGTTTTTT.

Comments on this clone: The sample contains more than one DNA sequence encoding this CDR3. The gene calls are TRBV7-3 and TRBJ2-3; TRBD2 agrees at 10 bases. The CDR3 runs to 14 residues. Germline CDR1 and CDR2: SGHTA and FQGTGA. V gave up 5 bases and J gave up 4 bases; unmatched junction bases: 3. The CDR3 is CASSLAGVADTQYF. CDR3 nucleotide sequence: TGTGCCAGCAGCCTAGCGGGAGTGGCAGATACGCAGTATTTT.

Details on this clone: Other nucleotide sequences from this sample produce the same CDR3. J is TRBJ2-5 and V is TRBV5-1, with D tentatively TRBD1 (5 bases). Trimming took 4 bases from V and 3 from J, leaving 10 bases between them. Germline V gives CDR1 SGHRS, CDR2 YFSETQ. This CDR3 has 13 amino acids. The CDR3 DNA reads as TGCGCCAGCAGCCAGGGCGCGGAAGAGACCCAGTACTTC. This gives the protein CASSQGAEETQYF.

The V call is TRBV2, the J call TRBJ1-5; 8 nucleotides match TRBD1. The CDR3 consists of 15 residues. The V gene end was trimmed by 6 bases and the J gene end by 2 bases; junction bases not matched to a gene: 6. CDR1 SNHLY and CDR2 FYNNEI come from the germline V gene. CDR3 region: CASRGQVGGNQPQHF. CDR3 DNA: TGTGCCAGCAGGGGACAGGTGGGCGGCAATCAGCCCCAGCATTTT. Full variable domain (remainder filled in from reference TRBV2 and TRBJ1-5): EPEVTQTPSHQVTQMGQEVILRCVPISNHLYFYWYRQILGQKVEFLVSFYNNEISEKSEIFDDQFSVERPDGSNFTLKIRSTKLEDSAMYFCASRGQVGGNQPQHFGDGTRLSIL.

The chain couples TRBV10-3 to TRBJ2-3, with 9 bases fitting TRBD2. The CDR3 sequence is 15 residues long. The germline gives CDR1 ENHRY, CDR2 SYGVKD. V shed 2 bases, J shed 4 bases, and the junction held 4 bases outside the gene matches. The CDR3 DNA follows: TGTGCCATCAGTGAGAGTGCGGGAGGGGCAGATACGCAGTATTTT. It yields the protein CAISESAGGADTQYF.

This clone was observed a few times. The chain recombines TRBV5-4 with TRBJ1-1, with D tentatively TRBD1 (5 bases). This CDR3 region has 15 residues. The V end was cut by 3 bases, the J end by 1 base, with 13 bases between. Germline assignment: CDR1 SGHNT and CDR2 YYREEE (reference sequence). The CDR3 nucleotides are TGTGCCAGCAGCTCGGCGGGGCGACAGAACACTGAAGCTTTCTTT. It encodes CASSSAGRQNTEAFF.

The chain is built from TRBV18 and TRBJ2-7, with 7 bases matching TRBD1. V shed 3 bases and J 3 bases; nucleotides not matched to a gene: 5. CDR3 size: 14 residues. Germline V gene lookup returns CDR1 KGHSH and CDR2 LQKENI. The CDR3 region has the DNA TGTGCCAGCTCACCCGGGACAGCCCACTACGAGCAGTACTTC. It is translated as CASSPGTAHYEQYF.

This chain links TRBV29-1 with TRBJ2-7, with 7 nucleotides matching TRBD1. The CDR3 totals 12 residues. Germline V gene sequence: CDR1 SQVTM, CDR2 ANQGSEA. Trimming took 5 bases from V and 5 from J; bases not matched to a gene: 6. In nucleotides, the CDR3 is TGCAGCGTTCACAGGGGTAGCGACGAGCAGTACTTC. It specifies CSVHRGSDEQYF.

The V call is TRBV7-9, the J call TRBJ2-1; unclear D gene. CDR1 is SEHNR and CDR2 is FQNEAQ in the germline V gene (reference sequence). This CDR3 region has 13 residues. V shed 1 base and J shed 9 bases, with 10 bases lying between them. For the CDR3, the DNA is TGTGCCAGCAGCTTAGACGTAGCCGTTGAGCAGTTCTTC. Translating it yields CASSLDVAVEQFF. Together with reference TRBV7-9 and TRBJ2-1, the CDR3 gives the full variable domain: DTGVSQNPRHKITKRGQNVTFRCDPISEHNRLYWYRQTLGQGPEFLTYFQNEAQLEKSRLLSDRFSAERPKGSFSTLEIQRTEQGDSAMYLCASSLDVAVEQFFGPGTRLTVL.

The rearrangement joins TRBV7-8 to TRBJ2-7, with D perhaps matching TRBD2 (6 bases). From germline, CDR1 is SGHVS and CDR2 FQNEAQ. The CDR3 covers 16 residues. V was trimmed by 0 bases and J by 5 bases, leaving 17 bases between them. CDR3 DNA sequence: TGTGCCAGCAGCTTAGCGCTTGGGGGAGGAGGAAACGAGCAGTACTTC. It codes for CASSLALGGGGNEQYF.

The genes are TRBV28 and TRBJ2-2; D is possibly TRBD1 or TRBD2 (5 bases each). This CDR3 comprises 15 residues. In germline, CDR1 is MDHEN, CDR2 SYDVKM. V was cut by 3 bases and J by 5 bases, with 13 bases left in between. The CDR3 loop is CASSFGAAGTGELFF. DNA for the CDR3: TGTGCCAGCAGTTTCGGGGCCGCCGGGACCGGGGAGCTGTTTTTT.

This chain connects TRBV27 to TRBJ1-1, with no clear D. Germline V lookup: CDR1 MNHEY, CDR2 SMNVEV (reference sequence). V was cut by 5 bases and J by 3 bases, with 16 bases left in between. The CDR3 sequence is 15 residues long. In DNA form, the CDR3 reads TGTGCCAGCAGTCCCCGCGTAGGGTCGGACACTGAAGCTTTCTTT. Translation: CASSPRVGSDTEAFF.

V usage is TRBV6-1 and J usage is TRBJ1-2; D may be TRBD1 (6 bases). CDR3 length: 13 residues. Germline loops: CDR1 MNHNS, CDR2 SASEGT. V was pared by 6 bases and J by 3 bases, with 11 bases between. The DNA of the CDR3 is TGTGCCAGCAGGGACAGCGGCCACTATGGCTACACCTTC. It translates to CASRDSGHYGYTF.

The chain has TRBV5-1 and TRBJ2-7; 10 bases map to TRBD1. The CDR3 consists of 16 residues. Germline V gives CDR1 SGHRS, CDR2 YFSETQ. J gave up 0 bases and V 4 bases, and 7 bases lay outside the gene matches. The CDR3 region is CASSPRTGGYSYEQYF. The CDR3 DNA reads TGCGCCAGCAGCCCACGGACAGGGGGTTACTCCTACGAGCAGTACTTC.

V usage is TRBV6-5 and J usage is TRBJ1-1; D uncertain. The germline V gene encodes CDR1 MNHEY and CDR2 SVGAGI. This CDR3 region has 14 residues. Trimming removed 7 bases at V and 10 bases at J, with 22 bases between. CDR3 sequence: CASTTPTQEFLAFF. CDR3 in DNA: TGTGCCAGCACCACCCCTACCCAGGAATTCTTAGCTTTCTTT.

This chain uses TRBV13 with TRBJ2-5; D gene ambiguous. Trimming removed 6 bases at V and 0 bases at J, with 17 bases between. The CDR3 is 16 residues long. Germline V gene sequence: CDR1 PRHDT, CDR2 FYEKMQ (reference sequence). This CDR3 is CASRSLGRSHQETQYF. For the CDR3, the DNA is TGTGCCAGCAGATCCCTCGGGCGGAGCCACCAAGAGACCCAGTACTTC.

The rearrangement joins TRBV28 to TRBJ1-5; tentative D call: TRBD1 (6 bases). Germline V gives CDR1 MDHEN, CDR2 SYDVKM. The V gene lost 6 bases and the J gene lost 3 bases, with 15 bases spanning the gap. This CDR3 spans 15 amino acids. The CDR3 DNA reads TGTGCCAGCAGCCGAACAGGGTGGGTCAATCAGCCCCAGCATTTT. It translates to CASSRTGWVNQPQHF.

This chain joins TRBV18 and TRBJ2-1; 8 nucleotides agree with TRBD1. V gave up 3 bases and J gave up 9 bases; unmatched junction bases: 7. Germline V lookup: CDR1 KGHSH, CDR2 LQKENI. CDR3 size: 14 residues. CDR3 sequence (DNA): TGTGCCAGCTCACCGATAACAGGGGGAGGTGAGCAGTTCTTC. Protein sequence: CASSPITGGGEQFF.

The genes are TRBV29-1 and TRBJ2-3, with D possibly TRBD2 on 6 matching bases. The CDR3 runs 15 residues. Germline V CDR1 and CDR2: SQVTM, ANQGSEA. V lost 4 bases, J lost 0 bases, and 14 bases lay in between. In nucleotides, the CDR3 is TGCAGCGTTGGAGTACTAGCAGCTAGCACAGATACGCAGTATTTT. Translated, it gives CSVGVLAASTDTQYF.

The chain couples TRBV4-1 to TRBJ2-5; TRBD1 matches 10 bases. V gave up 0 bases and J gave up 5 bases; unmatched junction bases: 12. The CDR3 spans 18 residues. Germline V gene lookup returns CDR1 MGHRA and CDR2 YSYEKL. For the CDR3, the DNA is TGCGCCAGCAGCCAAGACGCCGGGACAGGGGATCTCGAGGAGACCCAGTACTTC. Encoded protein: CASSQDAGTGDLEETQYF.

V is TRBV4-1 and J is TRBJ2-2; TRBD1 matches 7 bases. The V and J ends lost 1 base and 2 bases, in that order; junction bases with no gene match: 1. The germline gives CDR1 MGHRA, CDR2 YSYEKL. The CDR3 extends over 15 amino acids. The CDR3 DNA reads TGCGCCAGCAGCCAAGTAGGGGGCAACACCGGGGAGCTGTTTTTT. This codes for CASSQVGGNTGELFF.

The rearrangement uses TRBV21-1 and TRBJ1-5. TRBV21-1 constitutes a pseudogene. The CDR3 extends over 14 amino acids. CDR3 in amino acids: CATVGRHSNQPQHF. The CDR3 nucleotides read TGTGCCACCGTGGGACGACATAGCAATCAGCCCCAGCATTTT.

The chain carries TRBV6-1 and TRBJ2-5; possible D gene TRBD1, 5 bases. Trimming cost V 3 bases and J 3 bases, with 17 bases left between them. Looked up from germline, CDR1 is MNHNS and CDR2 is SASEGT. This CDR3 is built from 16 residues. CDR3 amino acids: CASSEPPWGKEETQYF. The CDR3 DNA reads TGTGCCAGCAGTGAGCCTCCTTGGGGCAAGGAAGAGACCCAGTACTTC.